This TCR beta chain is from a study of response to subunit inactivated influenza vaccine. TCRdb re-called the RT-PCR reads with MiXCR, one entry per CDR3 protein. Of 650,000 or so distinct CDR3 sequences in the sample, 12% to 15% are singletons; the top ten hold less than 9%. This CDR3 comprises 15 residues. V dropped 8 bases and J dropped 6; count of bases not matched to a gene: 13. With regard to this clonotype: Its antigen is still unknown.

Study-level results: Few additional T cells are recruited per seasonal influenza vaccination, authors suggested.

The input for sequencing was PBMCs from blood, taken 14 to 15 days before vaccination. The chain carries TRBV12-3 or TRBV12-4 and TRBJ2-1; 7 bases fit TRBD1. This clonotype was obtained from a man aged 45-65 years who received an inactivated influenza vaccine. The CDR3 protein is CASAARQGSSNEQFF. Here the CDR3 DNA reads TGTGCCAGCGCCGCCCGACAGGGATCGAGCAATGAGCAGTTCTTC.